These T cell receptor beta chains were read from a single sample in a study of spatial heterogeneity in lung cancer. TCRdb independently ran MiXCR on the 5' RACE reads; one entry per CDR3 protein. The sample has about 10,000 distinct CDR3 sequences, about an eighth seen once. This specimen consisted of lung tumor tissue, obtained at surgery. These TCRs come from a male donor with early-stage non-small cell lung cancer. CDR3s include the opening cysteine and the closing phenylalanine or tryptophan. Each record gives: clone size, V gene, J gene, D gene, CDR3 DNA, CDR3 protein. D genes are given only for firm matches. Expanded clones get a size class; other rows say once, few or many, or leave the size out.

-	TRBV11-3	TRBJ2-3	TRBD1	TGTGCCAGCAGCCATTCTTCGGGACAGGGGGCCTCAGATACGCAGTATTTT	CASSHSSGQGASDTQYF
many	TRBV6-5	TRBJ2-3	TRBD1	TGTGCCAGCAGTTACTCTAGGAGACAGGGTCAAGATACGCAGTATTTT	CASSYSRRQGQDTQYF
-	TRBV29-1	TRBJ2-1	-	TGCAGCTCTCGAGCTCCAGGGGAGTATGAGCAGTTCTTC	CSSRAPGEYEQFF
many	TRBV27	TRBJ1-1	TRBD1	TGTGCCAGCAGTTTATCGGGGGGAACAGGGGGCATCACTGAAGCTTTCTTT	CASSLSGGTGGITEAFF
few	TRBV5-1	TRBJ1-1	TRBD1	TGCGCCAGCAGCTTGGTGGCAGGGGGTACTGAAGCTTTCTTT	CASSLVAGGTEAFF
few	TRBV7-9	TRBJ2-7	-	TGTGCCAGCAGCTTTGGAGGGGGCGAGCAGTACTTC	CASSFGGGEQYF
medium-sized	TRBV7-6	TRBJ1-1	-	TGTGCCAGCAGCCAACCGATGGGCGGCTACACTGAAGCTTTCTTT	CASSQPMGGYTEAFF
-	TRBV7-2	TRBJ2-5	TRBD1	TGTGTCAGCAGCGGAGGGACAGGGGGATGGGAGACCCAGTACTTC	CVSSGGTGGWETQYF
many	TRBV6-8	TRBJ2-1	TRBD1	TGTGCCAGCAGTTACACGGACAGGGGGGAGCAGTTCTTC	CASSYTDRGEQFF
-	TRBV4-1	TRBJ1-1	-	TGCGCCAGCAGCCTTTCACAGGTCCTGAACACTGAAGCTTTCTTT	CASSLSQVLNTEAFF
many	TRBV5-1	TRBJ1-1	-	TGCGCCAGCGCGGAGAACACTGAAGCTTTCTTT	CASAENTEAFF
-	TRBV6-6	TRBJ1-5	-	TGTGCCAGCAGTTACTCGGCCGGTAATAGCAATCAGCCCCAGCATTTT	CASSYSAGNSNQPQHF
-	TRBV3-1	TRBJ2-1	TRBD2	TGTGCCAGCAGCCTCCCACCCTATAGCGGGGGGGCCAATGAGCAGTTCTTC	CASSLPPYSGGANEQFF
-	TRBV4-2	TRBJ2-2	-	TGTGCCAGCAGCCAAGTTGCTCGGACCGGGGAGCTGTTTTTT	CASSQVARTGELFF
-	TRBV2	TRBJ1-1	-	TGTGCCAGCAAGGGGAGGAACACTGAAGCTTTCTTT	CASKGRNTEAFF
few	TRBV5-4	TRBJ2-3	-	TGTGCCAGCAGCTTGGGATCGGGTCCCCACCGGTATTTT	CASSLGSGPHRYF
-	TRBV6-8	TRBJ1-5	TRBD1	TGTGCCACCAAATGGGGGACAGGGACTCAGCCCCAGCATTTT	CATKWGTGTQPQHF
-	TRBV6-5	TRBJ2-7	-	TGTGCCAGCAGTTACTCGGTGGGGGGTTACGAGCAGTACTTC	CASSYSVGGYEQYF
-	TRBV20-1	TRBJ1-1	-	TGCAGTGCTACCCCGACAGAGAACACTGAACCTTTCTTT	CSATPTENTEPFF
-	TRBV4-1	TRBJ2-5	-	TGCGCCAGCAGCCAAGAGGACACCCAGTTGGGGACCCAGTACTTC	CASSQEDTQLGTQYF
many	TRBV10-3	TRBJ2-7	-	TGTGCCATCAGTTTTGACAGGAACTACGAGCAGTACTTC	CAISFDRNYEQYF
many	TRBV20-1	TRBJ2-1	TRBD1	TGCAGTGCTAGCCGACAGGGCCTCAATGAGCAGTTCTTC	CSASRQGLNEQFF
many	TRBV20-1	TRBJ1-1	-	TGCAGTGCCGCCTTTGGGGCTGAAGCTTTCTTT	CSAAFGAEAFF
few	TRBV28	TRBJ1-5	TRBD1	TGTGCCAGCAGTTTTCGACAGGGGGGCCATCAGCCCCAGCATTTT	CASSFRQGGHQPQHF
-	TRBV29-1	TRBJ1-1	-	TGCAGCGTAACGGGACATTTGAACACTGAAGCTTTCTTT	CSVTGHLNTEAFF
-	TRBV11-2	TRBJ2-1	TRBD2	TGTGCCAGCAGCTTTGGACTAGCGGGATACAATGAGCAGTTCTTC	CASSFGLAGYNEQFF
many	TRBV28	TRBJ1-5	-	TGTGCCAGCAGCTTTGCGGGGGAGAATCAGCCCCAGCATTTT	CASSFAGENQPQHF
many	TRBV20-1	TRBJ2-7	-	TGCAGTGCTCGGTCGGGGGGCGGCTCCTACGAGCAGTACTTC	CSARSGGGSYEQYF
-	TRBV5-5	TRBJ2-1	-	TGTGCCAGCAGCTTCCGAACCAATGAGCAGTTCTTC	CASSFRTNEQFF
many	TRBV5-5	TRBJ2-7	-	TGTGCCAGCAGCTTCAGAGGGACACTCCACGAGCAGTACTTC	CASSFRGTLHEQYF
few	TRBV10-3	TRBJ2-5	-	TGTGCCATCAGCCCAGGAGGGGCAGAGACCCAGTACTTC	CAISPGGAETQYF
few	TRBV3-1	TRBJ1-1	TRBD1	TGTGCCAGCAGTCCAACCGGGACAGGGGTTTTCTTT	CASSPTGTGVFF
medium-sized	TRBV6-6	TRBJ2-2	-	TGTGCCAGCACCCCTACAGGGATAATGGGACATGACACCGGGGAGCTGTTTTTT	CASTPTGIMGHDTGELFF
-	TRBV27	TRBJ1-2	-	TGTGCCAGCAGTTTAAGGGGGACGGGTACGGGCTACACCTTC	CASSLRGTGTGYTF
medium-sized	TRBV2	TRBJ2-3	-	TGTGCCAGCAGTGCCGGGGACACAGATACGCAGTATTTT	CASSAGDTDTQYF
few	TRBV10-3	TRBJ1-6	TRBD1	TGTGCCATCAGTGAGGCGGGACAGGGAAATTCACCCCTCCACTTT	CAISEAGQGNSPLHF
few	TRBV29-1	TRBJ2-3	-	TGCAGCGTTGAAGAGGGCCGGAGGGAGATCGATACGCAGTATTTT	CSVEEGRREIDTQYF
many	TRBV4-2	TRBJ1-1	-	TGTGCCAGCAGCCCAGGACACGTGAACACTGAAGCTTTCTTT	CASSPGHVNTEAFF
medium-sized	TRBV2	TRBJ1-4	TRBD1	TGTGCCAGCAGCCCCAGGACAGGCCCGATAGAAAAACTGTTTTTT	CASSPRTGPIEKLFF
few	TRBV20-1	TRBJ2-3	TRBD2	TGCAGTGCTAGGCAGACTAGCAGAAACCCCTATACGCAGTATTTT	CSARQTSRNPYTQYF
many	TRBV28	TRBJ2-2	-	TGTGCCAGCAGTTTCCGAATTGGGAACACCGGGGAGCTGTTTTTT	CASSFRIGNTGELFF
-	TRBV20-1	TRBJ2-3	-	TGCAGTGCTAGAGGAACAGGCACAGATACGCAGTATTTT	CSARGTGTDTQYF
few	TRBV6-2/TRBV6-3	TRBJ2-7	TRBD2	TGTGCCAGCAGTGAATATAGCGGGGGGGCGGAAGAGCAGTACTTC	CASSEYSGGAEEQYF
-	TRBV5-6	TRBJ2-7	TRBD1	TGTGCCAGCAGCTCCGGGACAGGGGGAAGAGAGCAGTACTTC	CASSSGTGGREQYF
many	TRBV7-2	TRBJ2-3	-	TGTGCCAGCAGCCGGGGACTCGGCGGGGTCACAGATACGCAGTATTTT	CASSRGLGGVTDTQYF
few	TRBV25-1	TRBJ1-6	-	TGTGCCAGCAGTCCTCGGGGGCAGGACCCTTCTTCACCCCTCCACTTT	CASSPRGQDPSSPLHF
-	TRBV19	TRBJ1-5	TRBD1	TGTGCCAGTAGTATTTGGGGACAGGGGCGCGCCGCGGGGCCCCAGCATTTT	CASSIWGQGRAAGPQHF
many	TRBV9	TRBJ2-1	-	TGTGCCAGCAGCGGGCAGGTGAGCTCCTACAATGAGCAGTTCTTC	CASSGQVSSYNEQFF
few	TRBV18	TRBJ2-3	TRBD2	TGTGCCAGCTCACCACGAGGCGGGGGGGCAAATACGCAGTATTTT	CASSPRGGGANTQYF
-	TRBV2	TRBJ1-6	-	TGTGCCAGCAGTGAAAGGGGGACCTATAATTCACCCCTCCACTTT	CASSERGTYNSPLHF
many	TRBV28	TRBJ2-4	-	TGTGCCAGCAGTTTAGGGGCCCCTTTCTTAGCCAAAAACATTCAGTACTTC	CASSLGAPFLAKNIQYF
few	TRBV2	TRBJ2-1	-	TGTGCCAGCAGTGAGGGGCAGGGGAACTACAATGAGCAGTTCTTC	CASSEGQGNYNEQFF
-	TRBV5-1	TRBJ2-3	-	TGCGCCAGCAGCTTGTGGCAGGGCGAGACAGATACGCAGTATTTT	CASSLWQGETDTQYF
medium-sized	TRBV6-5	TRBJ2-7	TRBD1	TGTGCCAGCAGTACTACATTCGGGACAGCTCCCTACGAGCAGTACTTC	CASSTTFGTAPYEQYF
few	TRBV6-2/TRBV6-3	TRBJ2-5	TRBD1	TGTGCCAGCGTCAGGGGGCGCCAAGAGACCCAGTACTTC	CASVRGRQETQYF
few	TRBV2	TRBJ1-6	TRBD1	TGTGCCACTTCAGGGGGTTATTCACCCCTCCACTTT	CATSGGYSPLHF
many	TRBV12-3/TRBV12-4	TRBJ1-2	TRBD1	TGTGCCAGCAGCCCTGGGACAGCTCACCACTATGGCTACACCTTC	CASSPGTAHHYGYTF